This T cell receptor beta chain was recorded in a study of cytomegalovirus exposure and HLA in healthy donors. The CDR3 runs 12 residues. Germline CDR1 reads MNHEY; CDR2 reads SVGAGI. The PCR ran on 60 Vbeta and 13 Jbeta primers. TCRdb's copy holds only in-frame clones and misses some; the assay was immunoSEQ multiplex PCR. The table includes 100,000 to 150,000 clones, about 78% detected once. The sample comprised PBMCs. This sequence joins TRBV6-5 and TRBJ2-5, with D perhaps matching TRBD1 (6 bases). The J call may be wrong; the DNA end is better matched by TRBJ2-7. This sequence originates from a human donor in good health. The CDR3 sequence is CASRKDSYEQYF. CDR3 DNA sequence: TGTGCCAGCAGGAAGGACAGTTACGAGCAGTACTTC.